The rows below give T cell receptor beta chains drawn from one sample of a study of blood T cells in healthy people across ages. TCRdb reanalysed the 5' RACE reads using MiXCR and keeps one entry per CDR3 protein. The repertoire holds 1.4 million to 1.5 million distinct CDR3 sequences, roughly 40% seen once, with approximately 7.9% in the top ten. The sample consisted of blood. Receptor source: a woman between 18 and 29 years old in good health. CDR3s include the opening cysteine and the closing phenylalanine or tryptophan. A D gene is named only where the DNA matches it firmly. For some rows the clone size is stated as once, few or many, or as a class when expanded; others skip it.

- | TRBJ1-4 | many | TRBV12-3/TRBV12-4 | CASSYSHADEKLFF | TGTGCCAGCAGCTACAGTCATGCGGATGAAAAACTGTTTTTT
TRBD1 | TRBJ2-7 | once | TRBV28 | CASSNRDRRDEQYF | TGTGCCAGCAGCAACCGGGACAGGAGGGACGAGCAGTACTTC
- | TRBJ1-1 | - | TRBV5-1 | CASSSETAEPGTEAFF | TGCGCCAGCAGCTCAGAGACTGCGGAACCCGGCACTGAAGCTTTCTTT
- | TRBJ2-3 | few | TRBV7-9 | CASSLVEGGPVSADTQYF | TGTGCCAGCAGCTTAGTAGAGGGGGGCCCCGTATCCGCAGATACGCAGTATTTT
- | TRBJ2-1 | few | TRBV29-1 | CSVDPTSKSDNEQFF | TGCAGCGTTGATCCCACTAGCAAGTCTGACAATGAGCAGTTCTTC
- | TRBJ1-2 | - | TRBV2 | CASTSGPPYGYTF | TGTGCCAGCACATCAGGCCCCCCTTATGGCTACACCTTC
- | TRBJ2-3 | - | TRBV6-5 | CASSYETTDTDTQYF | TGTGCCAGCAGTTACGAGACTACCGACACAGATACGCAGTATTTT
TRBD2 | TRBJ2-3 | - | TRBV7-8 | CASSSPRGGTDTQYF | TGTGCCAGCAGCTCCCCCCGGGGGGGTACAGATACGCAGTATTTT
- | TRBJ1-2 | - | TRBV6-1 | CASGQGLTNYGYTF | TGTGCCAGCGGGCAGGGACTGACAAACTATGGCTACACCTTC
TRBD1 | TRBJ2-7 | few | TRBV20-1 | CSARGQAVYEQYF | TGCAGTGCTAGGGGACAGGCGGTCTACGAGCAGTACTTC
- | TRBJ1-5 | - | TRBV28 | CASRFPGVNQPQHF | TGTGCCAGCAGATTCCCAGGGGTCAATCAGCCCCAGCATTTT
- | TRBJ2-3 | - | TRBV12-3/TRBV12-4 | CASSGLGGTDTLYF | TGTGCCAGCAGTGGACTGGGAGGCACAGATACGCTGTATTTT
TRBD2 | TRBJ2-3 | - | TRBV10-1 | CASSAAGLAAGGDTQYF | TGCGCCAGCAGTGCAGCAGGACTAGCGGCCGGAGGGGATACGCAGTATTTT
- | TRBJ1-1 | - | TRBV25-1 | CASIPHGAGASAEAFF | TGTGCCAGCATTCCCCATGGGGCGGGGGCCAGCGCTGAAGCTTTCTTT
TRBD1 | TRBJ1-4 | - | TRBV2 | CVSSKQGRRDEKLFF | TGTGTCAGCAGTAAACAGGGGAGACGCGATGAAAAACTGTTTTTT
TRBD2 | TRBJ2-5 | few | TRBV20-1 | CSANPGSGTQETQYF | TGCAGTGCCAACCCGGGTAGCGGGACCCAAGAGACCCAGTACTTC
- | TRBJ1-1 | - | TRBV20-1 | CSARGRQDPNTEAFF | TGCAGTGCTAGAGGGAGACAGGATCCGAACACTGAAGCTTTCTTT
- | TRBJ1-1 | - | TRBV9 | CASSGGAAEAFF | TGTGCCAGCAGCGGGGGGGCGGCTGAAGCTTTCTTT